The text below deals with one TCR beta chain. Its antigen is unknown. It has no much larger one-base neighbor in the sample; base qualities were not kept. The receptor library was made with the immunoSEQ multiplex PCR assay. For the multiplex PCR, a mixture combining 60 forward primers for TCR Vbeta segments and 13 reverse primers for TCR Jbeta segments was used. The CDR3 region of rearranged TCR beta genes was amplified from genomic DNA by a multiplex PCR assay. Amplified TCR beta libraries were sequenced as 87-base-pair reads on the Illumina HiSeq System. As for the authors' bioinformatics: A later analysis counted around 72 million unique TCR beta chains across the approximately 700 repertoires, and some 11 million of these chains were shared by at least two donors. Raw reads were error-corrected and collapsed into unique sequences with a nearest-neighbor algorithm that merged closely related sequences to remove PCR and sequencing errors. Alignment of CDR3 sequences to IMGT reference sequences was used to assign V, D and J gene segments. For a sequence to be retained, at least a six-nucleotide match to both a V gene segment and a J gene segment was required. Rearrangements were classified as productive when the CDR3 lacked stop codons and remained in frame with V and J, and all other rearrangements were classified as non-productive. CDR3 was defined by IMGT convention, running from the second conserved V-encoded cysteine to the conserved J-encoded phenylalanine. The earlier analysis of around 640 of the donors excluded sequences that lacked an unambiguous match to a single V gene segment. An earlier analysis of 550 to 650 of the donors classified V segments as functional when productive rearrangements were above 56.7% and as segregating when the standard deviation between donors was above 5%. A statistical classification framework was developed to diagnose cytomegalovirus status using the catalog of TCR beta chain sequences. V and J gene assignment, in a later analysis, came from comparing TCR nucleotide sequences with IMGT/GENE-DB human TR gene sequences. Using the TCRdist pipeline, a later analysis assigned CDR3 sequences along with most-parsimonious VDJ recombination scenarios. In a later analysis, each TCR beta chain was defined by its CDR3 amino acid sequence together with its V-gene family, and reads without a unique V-gene family were excluded. To address suspected cross-contamination and a sequencing artifact, a later analysis removed 450 to 700 highly shared, low-generation-probability nucleotide sequences. In a later analysis, a clonal expansion index was calculated for each public chain from normalized within-repertoire ranks of inferred template counts. In a later analysis, generation probabilities were computed with a VDJ recombination model fitted to out-of-frame rearrangements, and the resulting probabilities were checked against IGoR. In a later analysis, TCR-TCR, TCR-HLA and TCR-CMV co-occurrence was scored with hypergeometric tests, and a repertoire-size bias correction was applied to TCR pairs. False discovery rates were estimated in a later analysis by permuting HLA or CMV assignments 20 times. A later analysis grouped co-occurring TCRs with DBSCAN, adding TCRdist sequence similarity when clustering within HLA-allele-positive subsets. Co-occurrence clustering excluded repertoires with fewer than 30,000 or more than 120,000 public chains, plus five with anomalous nucleotide sharing. In its TCRdb copy, this immuneACCESS table keeps in-frame sequences only and misses some clones. Where compared with another copy, unresolved V genes explain less than half of these, and the others have no known cause. The V and J calls and clone size come from that table; D and trimming were worked out from the DNA. Present in this sample are approximately 150,000 clones, roughly two thirds of which were seen just once. Just under 4.5% of the sample lies in the top ten.

These data come from a study of cytomegalovirus exposure and HLA in healthy donors (dated by TCRdb to about 2017). Study-wide context: According to an earlier analysis of 587 of the donors, about 179 million T cells yielded roughly 110 million unique TCR beta sequences and about 300 Gb of sequence data. Around 330 gigabases of sequencing data and around 85 million unique TCR sequences made up an early release that covered around 640 HLA-typed donors. The genetic ancestry cluster associated with self-reported Caucasian donors included over 65% of the roughly 400 genotyped donors. The aim of the study was to test whether cataloging public T cell receptors could identify signatures of past pathogen exposure. Using immunosequencing, the study profiled T cell repertoires from roughly 650 subjects and related those repertoires to cytomegalovirus serostatus. A separate validation cohort of about 110 different subjects was used in addition to the approximately 640-subject first cohort. The study combined high-throughput TCR immunosequencing, statistical association of individual TCRs with disease status, and machine learning to predict cytomegalovirus infection status. To study patterns of TCR occurrence, a later analysis re-analyzed previously published TCR beta repertoires from 650 to 750 donors and added high-resolution HLA genotyping. The later analysis used no new phenotypic data to find candidate immune exposures, relying instead on TCR beta sequences and their occurrence across donors. To decide whether each TCR beta V gene segment behaved as functional or pseudogenic, an earlier analysis of approximately 620 of the donors relied on high-throughput TCR beta sequencing. Donor age, sex, ethnicity and CMV serostatus were compiled together with the repertoire data. Genome-wide SNP genotypes for about 65% of the roughly 700 donors were used in a later genetic analysis, which treated that subset as a discovery cohort. All discovery cohort repertoires had been generated using a single sequencing platform. Class I and class II HLA loci were covered by the typing at four-digit resolution. The number of typed donors differed by locus: 629-630 for A, B, C, DRB1 and DQB1; 500 to 550 for DQA1; 606 for DPA1; and roughly 490 for DPB1. Because of strong linkage in the cohort, four to six DR-DQ haplotypes were treated as single units for association and clustering. On average, about 200,000 unique TCR beta nucleotide sequences were sequenced per donor among more than 350 genotyped donors of the cohort, with around 19% of those sequences being non-productive. Findings and caveats that apply to the study as a whole: At a false discovery rate of 0.05, a later analysis linked around 17,000 TCR beta sequences to specific HLA alleles. Roughly uniform sequencing depth across donors was assumed in presence/absence analyses, although this assumption may not hold. According to a later analysis, parvovirus B19, influenza, CMV and Epstein-Barr virus appeared linked to several top co-occurrence clusters. A further reported finding was that TCR beta sequences accurately predicted the HLA-A and HLA-B alleles for most subjects in the first cohort. Because counts were too low, 15 to 20 rarely observed V segments, including chromosome 9 orphons, were excluded from the earlier analysis of some 590 of the donors. In an earlier analysis of some 500 of the donors, most TCR beta V segments appeared in productive rearrangements about 87% or about 30% of the time, broadly matching IMGT annotations. Immune exposure information for the cohort was limited to CMV serostatus. Linkage disequilibrium might explain the correlated functional status among segregating V segments, but an unknown experimental factor could not be ruled out. According to a later genetic analysis, donors in an Asian-associated ancestry cluster had fewer N-insertions in productive TCRs than the approximately 700-donor mean. In a later analysis, most CMV-associated TCR beta chains were found to appear HLA-restricted, with HLA associations seemingly driven largely by CMV exposure. In this cohort, only TCR beta chains were sequenced, and detectable features were limited by the absence of alpha or paired-chain data. In both the original and validation cohorts, the classifier was reported to diagnose cytomegalovirus status with high specificity and sensitivity. The study listed 150 to 200 TCR beta chains as associated with cytomegalovirus. The authors suggested that the approach could potentially be generalized to other disease states and immunological phenotypes. In a later genetic analysis, a missense DCLRE1C variant was associated with V-gene and J-gene trimming of TCR beta chains, and the association was replicated in an independent cohort. When HLA alleles, especially DR and DQ, strongly co-occurred, attributing TCR associations to individual alleles was difficult. In a later analysis, HLA-associated TCR beta chains showed more clonal expansion and lower generation probabilities than non-associated chains that were equally common. In vitro tests confirmed that a few of the cytomegalovirus-associated TCR beta chains recognize cytomegalovirus antigens. Because HLA typing was missing for some donors at each locus, association tests included only the typed subset. Because the 87-base-pair reads could not distinguish some IMGT-functional V segments, including TRBV6-2 and TRBV6-3, those segments were excluded. The sequencing pipeline was judged likely to have produced a cluster of highly shared sequence variants as a technical artifact. Across donors, most TCR sequences were observed very rarely, whereas some public TCRs were present in many individuals. A later analysis found that TCR association rates varied across HLA loci, with DRB1 alleles showing the most associated TCRs and HLA-C alleles the fewest.

The V end loses 3 bases and the J end loses 3 bases, and a stretch of 11 bases separates them. Taken from the germline V gene (reference sequence), the CDR1 and CDR2 loops are MNHEY and SMNVEV. The CDR3 measures 14 amino acids from cysteine to phenylalanine. Just the 42-base CDR3 DNA is kept, in frame starting at base 1. The cohort was made up of about 670 healthy bone marrow donors. At the time of sampling, all cohort members were nominally healthy, though unrecorded immune exposures were likely present. The donor tested CMV seropositive, placing the donor among the approximately 290 seropositive members of the cohort. Every donor gave a peripheral blood sample, and the peripheral blood mononuclear cells from that sample were used for TCR beta sequencing. Genomic DNA extraction from the blood cell samples was performed with the Qiagen DNeasy Blood Extraction Kit.

The sample taken for sequencing was PBMCs. The V and J segments used are TRBV27 and TRBJ2-5; 5 matching bases give a weak D call of TRBD2. The source of this sequence is a woman aged 18-35 years in good health and CMV-seropositive. The DNA sequence follows: TGTGCCAGCAGTTTGACCGGGATGGAAGAGACCCAGTACTTC. This codes for CASSLTGMEETQYF.